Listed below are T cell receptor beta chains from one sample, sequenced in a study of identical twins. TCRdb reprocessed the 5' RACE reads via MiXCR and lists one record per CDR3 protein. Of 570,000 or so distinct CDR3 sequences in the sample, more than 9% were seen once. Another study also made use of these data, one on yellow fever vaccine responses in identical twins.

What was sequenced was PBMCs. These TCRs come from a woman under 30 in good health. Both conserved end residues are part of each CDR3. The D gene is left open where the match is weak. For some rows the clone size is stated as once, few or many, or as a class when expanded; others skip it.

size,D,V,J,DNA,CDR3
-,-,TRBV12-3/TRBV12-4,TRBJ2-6,TGTGCCAGCAGTGACAGGACCTCTGGGGCCAACGTCCTGACTTTC,CASSDRTSGANVLTF
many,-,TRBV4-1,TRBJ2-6,TGCGCCAGCAGCCAACCTGGGGGGAGTCTGGGAGGCAACGTCCTGACTTTC,CASSQPGGSLGGNVLTF
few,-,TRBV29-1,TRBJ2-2,TGCAGCGTTGAAGTTGTGGGGACCGGGGAGCTGTTTTTT,CSVEVVGTGELFF
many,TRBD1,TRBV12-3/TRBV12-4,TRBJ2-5,TGTGCCAGCAGTTTAGGACAGGGTGAAGAGACCCAGTACTTC,CASSLGQGEETQYF
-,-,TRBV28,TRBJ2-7,TGTGCCAGCAGTTTTAGGAGTTTTAGCTCCTACGAGCAGTACTTC,CASSFRSFSSYEQYF
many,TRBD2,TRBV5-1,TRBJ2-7,TGCGCCAGCAGCTTTGGGGTCATTAGCGGGAACTCCTACGAGCAGTACTTC,CASSFGVISGNSYEQYF
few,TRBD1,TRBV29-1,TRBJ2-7,TGCAGCGTTGACCGGGACAGGCCCTCCTACGAGCAGTACTTC,CSVDRDRPSYEQYF
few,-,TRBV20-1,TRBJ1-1,TGCAGTGCTAGAGATCGGGGGGTCACTGAAGCTTTCTTT,CSARDRGVTEAFF
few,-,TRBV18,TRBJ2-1,TGTGCCAGCTCAACCCGAGGCAGAAATAATGAGCAGTTCTTC,CASSTRGRNNEQFF
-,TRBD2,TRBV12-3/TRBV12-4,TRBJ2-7,TGTGCCAGCAGTTCCCTGACTAGCGGGGCCGGCGAGCAGTACTTC,CASSSLTSGAGEQYF
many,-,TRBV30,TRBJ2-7,TGTGCCTGGAGTGTAGGAGTTTACGAGCAGTACTTC,CAWSVGVYEQYF
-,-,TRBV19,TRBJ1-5,TGTGCCAGTAGCCTTATGGACGGGGGCAATCAGCCCCAGCATTTT,CASSLMDGGNQPQHF
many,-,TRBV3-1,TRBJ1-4,TGTGCCAGCAGCCACCGGGGTGGTGAAAAACTGTTTTTT,CASSHRGGEKLFF
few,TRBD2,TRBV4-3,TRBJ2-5,TGCGCCAGCAGCCAAGTTGGCGGGAGAGAGACCCAGTACTTC,CASSQVGGRETQYF
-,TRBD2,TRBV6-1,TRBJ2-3,TGTGCCAGCAGATCGCCCAGGCTAGCGGGTCCAGATACGCAGTATTTT,CASRSPRLAGPDTQYF
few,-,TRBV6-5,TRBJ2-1,TGTGCCAGCAGTTACCACCGAGGGGAGTATGAGCAGTTCTTC,CASSYHRGEYEQFF
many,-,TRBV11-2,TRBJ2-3,TGTGCCAGCAGCGTGGATCGGGGCCTTACAGATACGCAGTATTTT,CASSVDRGLTDTQYF
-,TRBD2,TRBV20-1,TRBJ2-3,TGCAGTGCTAGCTGGGGGGCCGGGACTAGCGGGGCCTCTAGCACAGATACGCAGTATTTT,CSASWGAGTSGASSTDTQYF
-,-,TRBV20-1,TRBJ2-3,TGCAGAACTCCAGGTACCCTCACAGATACGCAGTATTTT,CRTPGTLTDTQYF
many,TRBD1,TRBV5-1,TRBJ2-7,TGCGCCAGCAGCTTGGGGGACAGGGCATCGGAGCAGTACTTC,CASSLGDRASEQYF
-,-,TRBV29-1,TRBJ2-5,TGCAGCGTTTGGGGCAGGGTGCCCCAAGAGACCCAGTACTTC,CSVWGRVPQETQYF
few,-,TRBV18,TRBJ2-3,TGTGCCAGCTCACCGCTAGGGACGGGACAAATAAGCACAGATACGCAGTATTTT,CASSPLGTGQISTDTQYF
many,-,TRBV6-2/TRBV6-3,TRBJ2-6,TGTGCCAGCAGCCGAGGACAACCATCCTCTGGGGCCAACGTCCTGACTTTC,CASSRGQPSSGANVLTF
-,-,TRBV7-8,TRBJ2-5,TGTGCCAGCAGCCCTTGGGATGGGGAGACCCAGTACTTC,CASSPWDGETQYF
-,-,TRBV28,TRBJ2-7,TGTGCCAGTTCAACTATAGGGCAGGGGAGCTACGAGCAGTACTTC,CASSTIGQGSYEQYF
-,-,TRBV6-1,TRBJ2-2,TGTGCCAGCAGAATAGAGGGCGACACCGGGGAGCTGTTTTTT,CASRIEGDTGELFF
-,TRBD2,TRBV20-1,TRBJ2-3,TGCAGTGCTACTAGCGGAAACACAGATACGCAGTATTTT,CSATSGNTDTQYF
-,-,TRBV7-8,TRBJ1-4,TGTGCCAGCAGCGGACATCAGGGCCTCAATGAAAAACTGTTTTTT,CASSGHQGLNEKLFF
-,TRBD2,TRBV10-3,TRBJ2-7,TGTGCCATCAGTGCCTATACTAGCGGTAGCTCCTACGAGCAGTACTTC,CAISAYTSGSSYEQYF
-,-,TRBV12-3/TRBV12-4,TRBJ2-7,TGTGCCAGCAGTTTATCTAGCCGCTACGAGCAGTACTTC,CASSLSSRYEQYF
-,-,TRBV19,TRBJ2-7,TGTGCCAGTAGTATCCAGGGCGGCTACGAGCAGTACTTC,CASSIQGGYEQYF
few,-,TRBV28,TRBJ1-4,TGTGCCAGCAGCGTTCCCCGGTTAGATGAAAAACTGTTTTTT,CASSVPRLDEKLFF
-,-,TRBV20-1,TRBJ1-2,TGCAGTGCTAGCCGGGACAACAACTATGGCTACACCTTC,CSASRDNNYGYTF